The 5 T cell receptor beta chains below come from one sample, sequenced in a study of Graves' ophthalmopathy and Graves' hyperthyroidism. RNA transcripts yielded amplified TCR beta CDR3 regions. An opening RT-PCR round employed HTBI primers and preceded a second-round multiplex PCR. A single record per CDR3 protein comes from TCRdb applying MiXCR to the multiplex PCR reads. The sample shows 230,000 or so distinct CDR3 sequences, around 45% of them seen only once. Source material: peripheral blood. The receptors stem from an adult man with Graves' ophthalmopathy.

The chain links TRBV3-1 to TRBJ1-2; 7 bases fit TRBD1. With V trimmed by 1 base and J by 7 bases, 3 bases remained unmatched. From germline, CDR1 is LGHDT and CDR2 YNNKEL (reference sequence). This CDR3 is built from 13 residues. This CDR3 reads CASSQGRQGGYTF. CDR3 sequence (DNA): TGTGCCAGCAGCCAAGGCAGACAGGGTGGCTACACCTTC.

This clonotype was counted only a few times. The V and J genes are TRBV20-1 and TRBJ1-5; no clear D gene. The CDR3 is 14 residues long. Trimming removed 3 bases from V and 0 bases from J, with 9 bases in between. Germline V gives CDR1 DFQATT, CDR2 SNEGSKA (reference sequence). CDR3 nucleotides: TGCAGTGCTAGGACCGACTATAGCAATCAGCCCCAGCATTTT. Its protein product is CSARTDYSNQPQHF.

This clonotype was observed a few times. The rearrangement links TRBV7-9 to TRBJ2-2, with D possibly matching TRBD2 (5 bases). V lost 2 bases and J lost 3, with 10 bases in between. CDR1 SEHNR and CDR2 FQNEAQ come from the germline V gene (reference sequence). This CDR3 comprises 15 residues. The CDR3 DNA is TGTGCCAGCAGCTTACGGGTGGAGGACACCGGGGAGCTGTTTTTT. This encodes CASSLRVEDTGELFF.

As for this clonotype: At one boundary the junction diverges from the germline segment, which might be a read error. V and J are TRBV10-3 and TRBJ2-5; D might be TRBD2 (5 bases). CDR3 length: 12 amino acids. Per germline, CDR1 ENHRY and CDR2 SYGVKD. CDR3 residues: CATSGENETQYF. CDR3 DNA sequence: TGTGCCACCAGTGGGGAGAACGAGACCCAGTACTTC.

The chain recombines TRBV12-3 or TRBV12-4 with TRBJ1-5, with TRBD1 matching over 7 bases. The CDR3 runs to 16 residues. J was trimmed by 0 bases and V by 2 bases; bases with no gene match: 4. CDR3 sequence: CASSLRGQDSNQPQHF. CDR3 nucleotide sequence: TGTGCCAGCAGTTTACGAGGACAGGATAGCAATCAGCCCCAGCATTTT.